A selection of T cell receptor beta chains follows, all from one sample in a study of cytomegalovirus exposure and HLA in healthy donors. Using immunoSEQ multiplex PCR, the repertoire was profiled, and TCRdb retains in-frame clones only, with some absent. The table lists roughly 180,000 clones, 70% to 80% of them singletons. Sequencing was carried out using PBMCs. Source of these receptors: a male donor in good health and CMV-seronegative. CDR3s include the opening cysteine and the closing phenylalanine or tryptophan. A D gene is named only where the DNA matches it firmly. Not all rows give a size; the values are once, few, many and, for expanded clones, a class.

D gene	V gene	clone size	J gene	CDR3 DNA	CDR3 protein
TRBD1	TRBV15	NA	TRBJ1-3	TGTGCCACCAGCAGAGAAACAGGGGTCACTGGAAACACCATATATTTT	CATSRETGVTGNTIYF
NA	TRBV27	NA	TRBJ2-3	TGTGCCAGCAGCCGTATTCTATCTAGCACAGATACGCAGTATTTT	CASSRILSSTDTQYF
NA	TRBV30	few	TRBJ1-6	TGTGCCTGGGGGGCTCTTGAGAATTCACCCCTCCACTTT	CAWGALENSPLHF
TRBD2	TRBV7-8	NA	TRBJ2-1	TGTGCCAGCAGCTTACGGACTAGCGGGAACTCCTACAATGAGCAGTTCTTC	CASSLRTSGNSYNEQFF
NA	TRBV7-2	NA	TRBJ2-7	TGTGCCAGCAGCCCGCGACTGATAACCTACGAGCAGTACTTC	CASSPRLITYEQYF
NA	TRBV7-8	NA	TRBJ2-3	TGTGCCAGCAGCTTATTCCTATCCACAGATACGCAGTATTTT	CASSLFLSTDTQYF
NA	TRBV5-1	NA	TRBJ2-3	TGCGCCAGCAGCTTGATCACAGGGACAGATACGCAGTATTTT	CASSLITGTDTQYF
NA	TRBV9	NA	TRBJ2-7	TGTGCCAGCAGCGCGACCCCCTTATACTACGAGCAGTACTTC	CASSATPLYYEQYF
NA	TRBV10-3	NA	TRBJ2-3	TGTGCCATCTGTCCGAGGCTCGCAGATACGCAGTATTTT	CAICPRLADTQYF
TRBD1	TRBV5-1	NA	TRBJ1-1	TGCGCCAGCAGCGAACCGAGGGGGCTCCGCACTGAAGCTTTCTTT	CASSEPRGLRTEAFF
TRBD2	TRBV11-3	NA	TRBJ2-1	TGTGCCAGCAGCTTAGAGCGGGGGGCCTACAATGAGCAGTTCTTC	CASSLERGAYNEQFF
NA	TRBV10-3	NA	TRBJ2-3	TGTGCCATAAGGGGACTTACAGATACGCAGTATTTT	CAIRGLTDTQYF
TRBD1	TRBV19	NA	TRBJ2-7	TGTGCCAGTAGTCGGACAGGGCTCTACGAGCAGTACTTC	CASSRTGLYEQYF
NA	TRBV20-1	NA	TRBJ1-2	TGCAGTGCTAGCCTCGCAGATGGCTACACCTTC	CSASLADGYTF
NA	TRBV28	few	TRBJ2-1	TGTGCCAGCAGTCCTAGCGACTCCAACCCAGACTACAATGAGCAGTTCTTC	CASSPSDSNPDYNEQFF
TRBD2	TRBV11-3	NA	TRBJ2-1	TGTGCCAGCAGCCCCGAGCGGGGCTCCTACAATGAGCAGTTCTTC	CASSPERGSYNEQFF
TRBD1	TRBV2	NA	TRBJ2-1	TGTGCCAGCAGCGTTGACAGGGGCGATGAGCAGTTCTTC	CASSVDRGDEQFF
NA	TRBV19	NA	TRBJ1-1	TGTGCCAGTAGTCAAGGAGGGAACACTGAAGCTTTCTTT	CASSQGGNTEAFF
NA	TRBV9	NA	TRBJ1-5	TGTGCCAGCAGCTTGGACAGCTTCAATCAGCCCCAGCATTTT	CASSLDSFNQPQHF
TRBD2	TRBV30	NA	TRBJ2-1	TGTGCCTGGAATACGGGACTAGCAGGATACAATGAGCAGTTCTTC	CAWNTGLAGYNEQFF
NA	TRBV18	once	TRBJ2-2	TGTGCCAGCTCACAATGGACAGCGAACACCGGGGAGCTGTTTTTT	CASSQWTANTGELFF
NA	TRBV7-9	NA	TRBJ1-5	TGTGCCAGCAGCTTTGAGGGCCTTCCAAATCAGCCCCAGCATTTT	CASSFEGLPNQPQHF
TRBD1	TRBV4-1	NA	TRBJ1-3	TGCGCCAGCAGCCAAGTATTGGGACAGGGGTCTGGAAACACCATATATTTT	CASSQVLGQGSGNTIYF
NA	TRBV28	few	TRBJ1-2	TGTGCCAGCAGGGGCCCGCGGTGGCAGGGCCTAGAGTATGGCTACACCTTC	CASRGPRWQGLEYGYTF
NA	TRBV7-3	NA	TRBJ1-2	TGTGCCAGCAGCTTAGGGACCCGGGGGGCGGAAGGCTACACCTTC	CASSLGTRGAEGYTF
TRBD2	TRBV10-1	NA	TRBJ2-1	TGCGCCAGCAGTACCAGGGGTAGCGGGGTGTACAATGAGCAGTTCTTC	CASSTRGSGVYNEQFF
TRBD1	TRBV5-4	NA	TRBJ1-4	TGTGCCAGCAGCTTGAGGGGCGGGGGACAGGGGGGCGAAAAACTGTTTTTT	CASSLRGGGQGGEKLFF
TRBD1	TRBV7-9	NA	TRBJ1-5	TGTGCCAGCAGCCCAGGGGGCGGGGCTCAGCCCCAGCATTTT	CASSPGGGAQPQHF
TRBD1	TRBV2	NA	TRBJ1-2	TGTGCCAGCAAGACAACGACAGGGTCTTACTATGGCTACACCTTC	CASKTTTGSYYGYTF
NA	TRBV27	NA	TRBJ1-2	TGTGCCAGCAGTTTATCGAGGGGTGGGGGGGGCGGGGGCTACACCTTC	CASSLSRGGGGGGYTF
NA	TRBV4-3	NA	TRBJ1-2	TGCGCCAGCAGCCAAGAGATGTCTTTTGGGGCAAACTATGGCTACACCTTC	CASSQEMSFGANYGYTF
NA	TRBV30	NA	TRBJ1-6	TGTGCCTGGAGTGTAAACATTTATAATTCACCCCTCCACTTT	CAWSVNIYNSPLHF
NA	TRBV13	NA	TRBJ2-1	TGTGCCAGCAGCCCCACGGGCAATGAGCAGTTCTTC	CASSPTGNEQFF
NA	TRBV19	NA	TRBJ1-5	TGTGCCAGTAGTAAGTACTCCGACAGGTTGGGGAATCAGCCCCAGCATTTT	CASSKYSDRLGNQPQHF
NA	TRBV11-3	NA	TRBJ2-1	TGTGCCAGCAGCTTAGACGGGACAAGTTACAATGAGCAGTTCTTC	CASSLDGTSYNEQFF
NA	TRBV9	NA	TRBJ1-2	TGTGCCAGCAGTTTATCCGGGAATGGCTACACCTTC	CASSLSGNGYTF
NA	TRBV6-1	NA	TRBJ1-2	TGTGCCAGCAGTTTCGACGGACAGACTACCTATGGCTACACCTTC	CASSFDGQTTYGYTF
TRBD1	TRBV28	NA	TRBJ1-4	TGTGCCAGCAGAACGGGACAGGCCTACAAAAATGAAAAACTGTTTTTT	CASRTGQAYKNEKLFF
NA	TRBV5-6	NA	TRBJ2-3	TGTGCCAGCAGCTTGGCCCCGTCCCCTAGCACAGATACGCAGTATTTT	CASSLAPSPSTDTQYF
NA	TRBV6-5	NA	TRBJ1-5	TGTGCCAGCAGTATCTTCCGGAGGGGCAATCAGCCCCAGCATTTT	CASSIFRRGNQPQHF
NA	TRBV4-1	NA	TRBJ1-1	TGCGCCAGCAGCCTTCACAGGGATTTGAACACTGAAGCTTTCTTT	CASSLHRDLNTEAFF
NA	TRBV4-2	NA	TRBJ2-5	TGTGCCAGCAGCCAAGGAGGAGGGACCCAGTACTTC	CASSQGGGTQYF
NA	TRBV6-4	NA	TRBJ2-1	TGTGCCAGCAGTGAACACCGGGACTGGGGAAACAATGAGCAGTTCTTC	CASSEHRDWGNNEQFF
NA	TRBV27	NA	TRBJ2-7	TGTGCCAGCAGCCAAAGGGGCGAATTCTCCTACGAGCAGTACTTC	CASSQRGEFSYEQYF
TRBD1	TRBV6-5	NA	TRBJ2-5	TGTGCCAGCAGTTCGGGACAGCAAGAGACCCAGTACTTC	CASSSGQQETQYF
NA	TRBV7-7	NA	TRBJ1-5	TGTGCCAGCTCCCACGGGGGGATACGGAATCAGCCCCAGCATTTT	CASSHGGIRNQPQHF
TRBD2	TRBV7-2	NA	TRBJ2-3	TGTGCCAGCAGCCCAGGACTAGCGGGGGCTACAGATACGCAGTATTTT	CASSPGLAGATDTQYF
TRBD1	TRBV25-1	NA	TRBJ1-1	TGTGCCAGCAGTGAATTAGGACAGGGGTCGACTGAAGCTTTCTTT	CASSELGQGSTEAFF
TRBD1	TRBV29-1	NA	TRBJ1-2	TGCAGCGTTTTGACAGGGGAACATGGCTACACCTTC	CSVLTGEHGYTF
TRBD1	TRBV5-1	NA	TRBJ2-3	TGCGCCAGCAGCATAGGACAGGGGGCTATCACAGATACGCAGTATTTT	CASSIGQGAITDTQYF
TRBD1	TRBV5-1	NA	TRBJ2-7	TGCGCCAGCAGCACCAGGGGGATTCCTACCTACGAGCAGTACTTC	CASSTRGIPTYEQYF
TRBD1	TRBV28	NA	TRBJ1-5	TGTGCCAGCAGTCCAGGGGGGACAGCAAATCAGCCCCAGCATTTT	CASSPGGTANQPQHF
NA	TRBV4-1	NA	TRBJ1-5	TGCGCCAGCAGCCATACTACGGGAGGCCAGCCCCAGCATTTT	CASSHTTGGQPQHF
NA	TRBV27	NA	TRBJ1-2	TGTGCCAGCAGTCCACTAGACAGGATTGACTATGGCTACACCTTC	CASSPLDRIDYGYTF
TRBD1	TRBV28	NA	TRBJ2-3	TGTGCCAGCAGTCTGACAGGGCCAGATACGCAGTATTTT	CASSLTGPDTQYF
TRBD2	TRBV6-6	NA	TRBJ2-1	TGTGCCAGCACCCCCTCCCTAGCGGGTCCGGGGGAGCAGTTCTTC	CASTPSLAGPGEQFF
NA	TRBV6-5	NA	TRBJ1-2	TGTGCCAGCAGTTCGGACAGCCTGACTAACTATGGCTACACCTTC	CASSSDSLTNYGYTF
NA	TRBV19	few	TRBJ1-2	TGTGCCAGTGGTCGTTTCGATTCAGCTAACTATGGCTACACCTTC	CASGRFDSANYGYTF
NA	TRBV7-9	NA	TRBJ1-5	TGTGCCAGCAGCTTAGTGGGGGGTAATCAGCCCCAGCATTTT	CASSLVGGNQPQHF
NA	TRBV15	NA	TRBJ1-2	TGTGCCACCAGCAGAGATACTTGGGAGGGGTATGGCTACACCTTC	CATSRDTWEGYGYTF